The present TCR beta chain was sequenced within a study of T cells after yellow fever vaccination. Using its own MiXCR run on the 5' RACE reads, TCRdb lists one record per CDR3 protein. Among a few hundred thousand distinct CDR3 sequences listed, less than 20% were seen once. The ends lost 4 bases at V and 7 bases at J; junction bases unmatched: 8. Germline CDR1 is SNHLY and CDR2 is FYNNEI. This CDR3 contains 15 residues. This material consisted of PBMCs, taken about 5 days after the first yellow fever vaccination. The rearrangement joins TRBV2 to TRBJ2-1, with 9 bases fitting TRBD2. The receptor was isolated from a man aged 18-30 years who received the YFV17D yellow fever vaccine. CDR3 sequence (DNA): TGTGCCAGCAGTGCCCAACCTAGCGGGGTTAATGAGCAGTTCTTC. Encoded protein: CASSAQPSGVNEQFF.